These 5 T cell receptor beta chains came from one sample sequenced in a study of blood T cell repertoires in COVID-19 (TCRdb year 2020). The method was the immunoSEQ multiplex PCR assay. This immuneACCESS table, as held by TCRdb, lists in-frame sequences with V and J called but not all clones. Of the missing ones, under half trace to an unresolved V gene in checked studies; the others have no known cause. The sample contains fewer than 250,000 clones, over 80% of them found a single time. About 2.5% of the sample is held by the ten biggest clonotypes. Sequencing input: peripheral blood. The receptor source for this set is a woman aged 70-85 years with active or convalescent COVID-19.

The J gene is TRBJ1-4, the V gene TRBV4-2; 10 bases line up with TRBD1. Germline V gives CDR1 LGHNA, CDR2 YNFKEQ. The CDR3 has 17 amino acids. Trimming removed 0 bases from V and 6 bases from J; junction bases left unmatched: 7. CDR3 DNA sequence: TGTGCCAGCAGCCAAGATCTAGTCGGACAGGGGGATGAAAAACTGTTTTTT. Translated, it gives CASSQDLVGQGDEKLFF.

This rearrangement joins TRBV6-5 to TRBJ2-7, with 9 bases fitting TRBD2. This CDR3 contains 16 residues. Germline V gene sequence: CDR1 MNHEY, CDR2 SVGAGI. J was trimmed by 3 bases and V by 0 bases; bases with no gene match: 6. This CDR3 is CASSYSLPAGGYEQYF. The CDR3, as DNA: TGTGCCAGCAGTTACTCGTTGCCAGCGGGGGGCTACGAGCAGTACTTC.

The V call is TRBV7-2, the J call TRBJ2-5; D may be TRBD2 (7 bases). This CDR3 comprises 13 residues. Trimming shortened V by 2 bases and J by 5 bases, and 9 bases separated the two germline ends. Germline CDR1 and CDR2: SGHTA and FQGNSA. The CDR3 nucleotides read TGTGCCAGCAGCTTATCGGGGGGCGAGACCCAGTACTTC. This gives the protein CASSLSGGETQYF. Together with reference TRBV7-2 and TRBJ2-5, the CDR3 gives the full variable domain: GAGVSQSPSNKVTEKGKDVELRCDPISGHTALYWYRQSLGQGLEFLIYFQGNSAPDKSGLPSDRFSAERTGGSVSTLTIQRTQQEDSAVYLCASSLSGGETQYFGPGTRLLVL.

V and J are TRBV28 and TRBJ1-3; possible D gene TRBD1, 6 bases. CDR3 length: 15 amino acids. Deletions cut 5 bases from V and 0 bases from J, with 11 bases between. Germline CDR1 and CDR2: MDHEN and SYDVKM. The CDR3 here is CASSPQGGSGNTIYF. The CDR3 DNA follows: TGTGCCAGCAGTCCACAGGGTGGCTCTGGAAACACCATATATTTT.

The chain employs TRBV14 and TRBJ2-5; 9 bases fit TRBD1. V was pared by 3 bases and J by 2 bases, with 7 bases of the junction left unmatched. CDR1 is SGHDN and CDR2 is FVKESK in the germline V gene. This CDR3 has 16 amino acids. The CDR3 bases are TGTGCCAGCAGCCAGCTAGGACAGGGGCTACAAGAGACCCAGTACTTC. Its translation: CASSQLGQGLQETQYF. Full variable domain (missing parts from reference TRBV14 and TRBJ2-5): EAGVTQFPSHSVIEKGQTVTLRCDPISGHDNLYWYRRVMGKEIKFLLHFVKESKQDESGMPNNRFLAERTGGTYSTLKVQPAELEDSGVYFCASSQLGQGLQETQYFGPGTRLLVL.